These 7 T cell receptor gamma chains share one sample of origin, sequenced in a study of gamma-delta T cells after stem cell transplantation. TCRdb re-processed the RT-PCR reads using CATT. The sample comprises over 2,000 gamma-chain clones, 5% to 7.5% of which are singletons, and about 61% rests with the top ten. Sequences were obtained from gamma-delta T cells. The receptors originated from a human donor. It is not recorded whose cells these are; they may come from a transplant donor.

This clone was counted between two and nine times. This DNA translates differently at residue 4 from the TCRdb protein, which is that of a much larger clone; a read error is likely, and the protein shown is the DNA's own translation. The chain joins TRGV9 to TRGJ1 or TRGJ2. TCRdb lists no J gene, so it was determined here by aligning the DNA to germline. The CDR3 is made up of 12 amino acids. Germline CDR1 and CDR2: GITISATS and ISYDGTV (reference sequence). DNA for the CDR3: TGTGCCTTGGGGGAGGTGCGAGAGGAGAAACTCTTT. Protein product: CALGEVREEKLF.

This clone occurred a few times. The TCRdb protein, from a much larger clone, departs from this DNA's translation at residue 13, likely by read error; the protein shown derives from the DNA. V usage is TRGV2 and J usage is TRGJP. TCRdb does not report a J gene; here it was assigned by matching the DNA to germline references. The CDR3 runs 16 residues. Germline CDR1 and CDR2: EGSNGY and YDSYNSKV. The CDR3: CATWDEQELGKKNKVF. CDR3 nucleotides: TGTGCCACCTGGGACGAGCAAGAGTTGGGCAAAAAAAACAAGGTATTT.

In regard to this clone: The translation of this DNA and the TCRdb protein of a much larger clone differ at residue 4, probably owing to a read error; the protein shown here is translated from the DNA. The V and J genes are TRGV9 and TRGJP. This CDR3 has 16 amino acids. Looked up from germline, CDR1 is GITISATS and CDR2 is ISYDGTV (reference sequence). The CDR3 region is CALREVQELGKKIKVF. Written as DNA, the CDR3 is TGTGCCTTGCGGGAGGTGCAAGAGTTGGGCAAAAAAATCAAGGTATTT.

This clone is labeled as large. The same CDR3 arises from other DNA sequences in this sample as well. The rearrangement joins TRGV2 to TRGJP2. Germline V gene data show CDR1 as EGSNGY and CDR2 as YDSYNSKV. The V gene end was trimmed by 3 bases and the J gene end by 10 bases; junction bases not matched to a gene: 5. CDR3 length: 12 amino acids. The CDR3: CATWDRLWIKTF. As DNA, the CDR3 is TGTGCCACCTGGGACAGGCTTTGGATCAAGACGTTT.

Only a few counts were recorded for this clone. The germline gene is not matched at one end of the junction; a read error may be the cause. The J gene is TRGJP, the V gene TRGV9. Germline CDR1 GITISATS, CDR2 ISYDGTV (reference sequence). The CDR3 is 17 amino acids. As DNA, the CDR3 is TGTGCCTTGTGGGAGGTGCCAATTGACATGGGCAAGAAAATCAAGGTATTT. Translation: CALWEVPIDMGKKIKVF.

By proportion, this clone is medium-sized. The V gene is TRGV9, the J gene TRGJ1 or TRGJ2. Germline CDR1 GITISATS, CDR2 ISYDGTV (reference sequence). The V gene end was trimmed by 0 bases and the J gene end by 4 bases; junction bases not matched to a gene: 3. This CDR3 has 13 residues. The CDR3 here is CALWEVRYYKKLF. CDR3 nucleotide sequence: TGTGCCTTGTGGGAGGTGAGGTATTATAAGAAACTCTTT.

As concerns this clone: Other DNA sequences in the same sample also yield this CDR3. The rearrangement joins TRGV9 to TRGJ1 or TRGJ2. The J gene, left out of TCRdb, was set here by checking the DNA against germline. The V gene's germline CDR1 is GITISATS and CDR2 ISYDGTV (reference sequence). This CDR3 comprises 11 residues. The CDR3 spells CAGGEEYKKLF. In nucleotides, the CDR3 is TGTGCAGGGGGTGAGGAATATAAGAAACTCTTT.